The rows below give T cell receptor beta chains drawn from one sample of a study of cytomegalovirus exposure and HLA in healthy donors. Profiled with immunoSEQ multiplex PCR; TCRdb holds only in-frame clones, not every one. The sample has some 130,000 clones; over 60% are singletons. Input material: PBMCs. Receptors originate from a male donor in good health and CMV-seropositive. Each CDR3 is given with its conserved first and last residue. D genes are given only for firm matches. Size tells how often a clone was seen (once, few, many) or the class of an expanded clone, and some rows leave it out.

abundance,v_gene,d_gene,len,j_gene,CDR3aa,CDR3nt
-,TRBV7-8,TRBD1,14,TRBJ2-7,CASSSSGQGNEQYF,TGTGCCAGCAGCTCCTCGGGACAGGGGAACGAGCAGTACTTC
-,TRBV5-4,-,14,TRBJ1-5,CASSTQGGNQPQHF,TGTGCCAGCAGTACCCAAGGGGGTAATCAGCCCCAGCATTTT
-,TRBV11-2,TRBD1,15,TRBJ1-1,CASSPWTGSTYEAFF,TGTGCCAGCAGCCCTTGGACAGGGAGTACCTATGAAGCTTTCTTT
few,TRBV2,TRBD2,12,TRBJ2-7,CAGREGPYEQYF,TGTGCCGGAAGGGAGGGTCCCTACGAGCAGTACTTC
-,TRBV6-1,-,16,TRBJ2-3,CASSEVWRPHRDTQYF,TGTGCCAGCAGTGAAGTGTGGCGGCCTCATAGAGATACGCAGTATTTT
-,TRBV20-1,-,11,TRBJ2-3,CSATLTSTQYF,TGCAGTGCTACCTTGACTTCCACGCAGTATTTT
-,TRBV21-1,-,14,TRBJ2-7,CASSKAYGSYEQYF,TGTGCCAGCAGCAAAGCTTACGGCTCCTACGAGCAGTACTTC
-,TRBV5-1,-,15,TRBJ1-1,CASSLVVGGFAEAFF,TGCGCCAGCAGCTTGGTTGTAGGGGGTTTCGCTGAAGCTTTCTTT
-,TRBV30,-,14,TRBJ1-5,CAWNWAGSNQPQHF,TGTGCCTGGAATTGGGCAGGGAGCAATCAGCCCCAGCATTTT
-,TRBV21-1,-,15,TRBJ2-7,CASSVRQTLSYEQYF,TGTGCCAGCAGCGTCCGACAGACACTCTCCTACGAGCAGTACTTC
-,TRBV5-1,TRBD1,14,TRBJ1-1,CASSGTGGGTEAFF,TGCGCCAGCAGCGGAACAGGGGGCGGCACTGAAGCTTTCTTT
-,TRBV5-1,-,14,TRBJ2-5,CASSPRGSGETQYF,TGCGCCAGCAGCCCCCGGGGGAGCGGGGAGACCCAGTACTTC
few,TRBV6-5,TRBD1,12,TRBJ1-6,CASRGGLSPLHF,TGTGCCAGCCGAGGGGGCCTGTCACCCCTCCACTTT
once,TRBV6-1,-,14,TRBJ1-2,CASSDWGGSYGYTF,TGTGCCAGCAGTGACTGGGGGGGCTCCTATGGCTACACCTTC
-,TRBV5-6,-,14,TRBJ2-2,CASSLSSNTGELFF,TGTGCCAGCAGCTTGTCTTCGAACACCGGGGAGCTGTTTTTT
-,TRBV10-3,-,14,TRBJ2-3,CAIGDRGGTDTQYF,TGTGCCATCGGAGATAGAGGAGGCACAGATACGCAGTATTTT
-,TRBV7-6,-,16,TRBJ2-3,CASSLMVGGGTDTQYF,TGTGCCAGCAGCCTAATGGTTGGCGGAGGCACAGATACGCAGTATTTT
-,TRBV6-1,-,14,TRBJ2-2,CASGVHGDTGELFF,TGTGCCAGCGGAGTTCATGGTGACACCGGGGAGCTGTTTTTT
-,TRBV6-6,-,12,TRBJ1-5,CATQTSNQPQHF,TGTGCCACCCAGACAAGCAATCAGCCCCAGCATTTT
-,TRBV6-6,-,14,TRBJ2-7,CASSYSTAPYEQYF,TGTGCCAGCAGTTACTCCACTGCGCCCTACGAGCAGTACTTC
once,TRBV6-1,-,14,TRBJ1-5,CASSERTVNQPQHF,TGTGCCAGCAGTGAAAGGACAGTAAATCAGCCCCAGCATTTT
-,TRBV18,-,11,TRBJ2-4,CASGTSTGQYF,TGTGCCAGCGGAACTTCGACTGGTCAGTACTTC
-,TRBV18,TRBD2,12,TRBJ2-7,CASSPRGDEQYF,TGTGCCAGCTCACCTCGGGGGGACGAGCAGTACTTC
-,TRBV5-1,-,11,TRBJ2-1,CASTDSVEQFF,TGCGCCAGCACCGACTCCGTTGAGCAGTTCTTC
-,TRBV6-1,TRBD1,17,TRBJ1-1,CASSGPGQERMNTEAFF,TGTGCCAGCAGTGGGCCGGGACAGGAGAGGATGAACACTGAAGCTTTCTTT
-,TRBV7-3,TRBD2,15,TRBJ2-5,CASAVVAGVGETQYF,TGTGCCAGCGCCGTCGTAGCGGGAGTAGGAGAGACCCAGTACTTC
-,TRBV2,TRBD1,13,TRBJ1-2,CASSTDRVRGYTF,TGTGCCAGCAGCACCGACAGGGTGCGGGGCTACACCTTC
-,TRBV5-1,-,12,TRBJ1-2,CASSNTNYGYTF,TGCGCCAGCAGTAATACTAACTATGGCTACACCTTC
-,TRBV15,-,14,TRBJ2-7,CATSSGRLSYEQYF,TGTGCCACCAGCTCGGGTCGGCTGTCCTACGAGCAGTACTTC
-,TRBV10-3,-,16,TRBJ1-1,CAIRTTESSAGTEAFF,TGTGCCATCAGGACGACAGAATCTAGCGCTGGGACTGAAGCTTTCTTT
-,TRBV7-2,TRBD2,16,TRBJ2-3,CASSLAPFALAGAQYF,TGTGCCAGCAGCTTAGCCCCCTTTGCCCTAGCGGGGGCGCAGTATTTT
few,TRBV10-3,-,14,TRBJ2-3,CAIRTGRGTDTQYF,TGTGCCATCAGAACAGGGAGGGGCACAGATACGCAGTATTTT